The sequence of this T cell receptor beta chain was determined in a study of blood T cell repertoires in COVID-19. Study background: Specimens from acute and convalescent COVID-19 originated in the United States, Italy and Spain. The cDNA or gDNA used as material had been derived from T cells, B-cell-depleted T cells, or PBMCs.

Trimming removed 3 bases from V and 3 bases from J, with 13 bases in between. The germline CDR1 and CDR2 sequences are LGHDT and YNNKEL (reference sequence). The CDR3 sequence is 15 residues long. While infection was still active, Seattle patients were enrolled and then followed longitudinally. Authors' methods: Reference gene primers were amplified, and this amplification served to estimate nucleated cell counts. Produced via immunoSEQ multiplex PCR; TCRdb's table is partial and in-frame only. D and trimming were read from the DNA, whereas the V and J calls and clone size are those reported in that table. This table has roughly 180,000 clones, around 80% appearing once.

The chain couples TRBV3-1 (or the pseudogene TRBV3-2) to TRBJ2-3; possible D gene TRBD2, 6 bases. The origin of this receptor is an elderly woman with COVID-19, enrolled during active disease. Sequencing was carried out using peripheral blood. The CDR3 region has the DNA TGTGCCAGCAGCCAGGGCGGGACGGGGACAGATACGCAGTATTTT. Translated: CASSQGGTGTDTQYF.